These T cell receptor beta chains were read from a single sample in a study of blood T cell repertoires in COVID-19. Here immunoSEQ multiplex PCR was the method, and the copy in TCRdb shows in-frame clones only, minus some. This sample has about 210,000 clones, with about nine tenths found just once. Sequencing input: peripheral blood. The receptors come from a woman between 40 and 55 years old with acute or convalescent COVID-19. Each CDR3 is given with its conserved first and last residue. Fields, in order: D gene, clone size, V gene, CDR3 protein. D genes are given only for firm matches. Size tells how often a clone was seen (once, few, many) or the class of an expanded clone, and some rows leave it out.

d_gene: NA
abundance: NA
v_gene: TRBV9
CDR3aa: CASSVGGGKTQYF

d_gene: TRBD1
abundance: NA
v_gene: TRBV2
CDR3aa: CASSGTGGLRETQYF

d_gene: NA
abundance: few
v_gene: TRBV6-5
CDR3aa: CASKSQGNYGYTF

d_gene: NA
abundance: once
v_gene: TRBV18
CDR3aa: CASSPKTGPDTQYF

d_gene: TRBD1
abundance: NA
v_gene: TRBV19
CDR3aa: CASTPGGHTDTQYF

d_gene: TRBD1
abundance: NA
v_gene: TRBV6-5
CDR3aa: CASSYATGGYGYTF

d_gene: NA
abundance: NA
v_gene: TRBV7-2
CDR3aa: CASSSQTGLNTEAFF

d_gene: TRBD1
abundance: NA
v_gene: TRBV5-1
CDR3aa: CASGQGATPGYGYTF

d_gene: NA
abundance: once
v_gene: TRBV30
CDR3aa: CAWSPGQRGSTDTQYF

d_gene: NA
abundance: NA
v_gene: TRBV12-3/TRBV12-4
CDR3aa: CASSQTVRNF

d_gene: NA
abundance: NA
v_gene: TRBV6-5
CDR3aa: CASSDGGVNTEAFF

d_gene: NA
abundance: NA
v_gene: TRBV12-5
CDR3aa: CASGFGSYNEQFF

d_gene: TRBD1
abundance: NA
v_gene: TRBV5-6
CDR3aa: CASSPYLPGTGDWGTEAFF

d_gene: NA
abundance: NA
v_gene: TRBV4-2
CDR3aa: CASSQDLAMNTEAFF

d_gene: TRBD1
abundance: NA
v_gene: TRBV18
CDR3aa: CASSPTGDGNQPQHF

d_gene: NA
abundance: NA
v_gene: TRBV6-5
CDR3aa: CASSYTSHTLTEAFF

d_gene: TRBD1
abundance: few
v_gene: TRBV19
CDR3aa: CASSIFGQAISNQPQHF

d_gene: NA
abundance: NA
v_gene: TRBV2
CDR3aa: CASSETGGSNQPQHF